The rows below give T cell receptor beta chains drawn from one sample of a study of CD8 T cells in ankylosing spondylitis. TCRdb processed the 5' RACE reads anew with MiXCR; each CDR3 protein has one entry. Of roughly 160,000 distinct CDR3 sequences listed, around 8.9% are singletons. The sample was blood, either unsorted or a sorted T cell fraction (not recorded which). The source of these receptors is a female donor with ankylosing spondylitis or in good health (not recorded which). The CDR3 runs from the conserved cysteine through the conserved F or W. The order of the fields is J gene, clone size, D gene, V gene, CDR3 protein, CDR3 DNA. The D gene is left open where the match is weak. Size tells how often a clone was seen (once, few, many) or the class of an expanded clone, and some rows leave it out.

J gene: TRBJ2-7; clone size: many; D gene: NA; V gene: TRBV4-3; CDR3 protein: CASSQVADSSYEQYF; CDR3 DNA: TGCGCCAGCAGCCAAGTCGCCGATAGCTCCTACGAGCAGTACTTC
J gene: TRBJ2-1; clone size: few; D gene: NA; V gene: TRBV2; CDR3 protein: CASPGGGQEFF; CDR3 DNA: TGTGCCAGTCCCGGGGGCGGACAAGAGTTCTTC
J gene: TRBJ2-1; clone size: few; D gene: TRBD1; V gene: TRBV29-1; CDR3 protein: CSVEDPGGQGRYNEQFF; CDR3 DNA: TGCAGCGTTGAAGATCCAGGGGGACAGGGAAGATACAATGAGCAGTTCTTC
J gene: TRBJ2-1; clone size: many; D gene: NA; V gene: TRBV28; CDR3 protein: CASSSSYEQFF; CDR3 DNA: TGTGCCAGCAGTTCTAGTTATGAGCAGTTCTTC
J gene: TRBJ2-1; clone size: many; D gene: NA; V gene: TRBV10-3; CDR3 protein: CTWVQSYNEQFF; CDR3 DNA: TGTACTTGGGTGCAGTCCTACAATGAGCAGTTCTTC
J gene: TRBJ2-7; clone size: many; D gene: TRBD2; V gene: TRBV2; CDR3 protein: CASTGASASGSYEQYF; CDR3 DNA: TGTGCCAGCACTGGAGCAAGTGCTAGCGGGAGCTACGAGCAGTACTTC
J gene: TRBJ2-2; clone size: few; D gene: NA; V gene: TRBV7-7; CDR3 protein: CASSSTGTFSTGRPGELFF; CDR3 DNA: TGTGCTAGCAGCTCGACCGGGACATTTAGCACGGGGCGGCCCGGGGAGCTGTTTTTT
J gene: TRBJ2-3; clone size: NA; D gene: NA; V gene: TRBV6-1; CDR3 protein: CASRDPEAQYF; CDR3 DNA: TGTGCCAGCAGGGACCCCGAGGCGCAGTATTTT
J gene: TRBJ2-3; clone size: many; D gene: TRBD2; V gene: TRBV12-3/TRBV12-4; CDR3 protein: CASSYASGADTQYF; CDR3 DNA: TGTGCCAGCAGTTACGCTAGCGGGGCGGATACGCAGTATTTT
J gene: TRBJ2-1; clone size: few; D gene: NA; V gene: TRBV11-2; CDR3 protein: CASSYRANNEQFF; CDR3 DNA: TGTGCCAGCAGCTACCGGGCTAACAATGAGCAGTTCTTC
J gene: TRBJ2-7; clone size: few; D gene: TRBD2; V gene: TRBV20-1; CDR3 protein: CSARDRGLASSEQYF; CDR3 DNA: TGCAGTGCTAGAGATCGAGGACTAGCGTCAAGCGAGCAGTACTTC
J gene: TRBJ2-5; clone size: many; D gene: TRBD1; V gene: TRBV7-9; CDR3 protein: CASSRGTGHFQETQYF; CDR3 DNA: TGTGCCAGCAGCCGGGGGACAGGGCATTTTCAAGAGACCCAGTACTTC
J gene: TRBJ2-2; clone size: many; D gene: NA; V gene: TRBV4-3; CDR3 protein: CASSQDVRNTGELFF; CDR3 DNA: TGCGCCAGCAGCCAAGATGTCCGGAACACCGGGGAGCTGTTTTTT
J gene: TRBJ2-1; clone size: few; D gene: NA; V gene: TRBV28; CDR3 protein: CASSLGGPERFF; CDR3 DNA: TGTGCCAGCAGTTTAGGGGGCCCTGAGAGGTTCTTC
J gene: TRBJ2-7; clone size: few; D gene: TRBD2; V gene: TRBV20-1; CDR3 protein: CSARLADYEQYF; CDR3 DNA: TGCAGTGCCCGACTAGCAGACTACGAGCAGTACTTC
J gene: TRBJ2-2; clone size: NA; D gene: TRBD2; V gene: TRBV7-8; CDR3 protein: CASSFLAGTNTGELFF; CDR3 DNA: TGTGCCAGCAGCTTTCTAGCGGGGACCAACACCGGGGAGCTGTTTTTT
J gene: TRBJ2-1; clone size: NA; D gene: TRBD2; V gene: TRBV20-1; CDR3 protein: CSTGEGDYNEQFF; CDR3 DNA: TGCAGTACCGGGGAGGGCGACTACAATGAGCAGTTCTTC
J gene: TRBJ2-7; clone size: NA; D gene: NA; V gene: TRBV4-1; CDR3 protein: CASSQGGRGYEQYF; CDR3 DNA: TGCGCCAGCAGCCAAGGTGGCCGGGGCTACGAGCAGTACTTC
J gene: TRBJ2-5; clone size: few; D gene: NA; V gene: TRBV7-2; CDR3 protein: CASSEARGQTQETQYF; CDR3 DNA: TGTGCCAGCAGCGAGGCCAGGGGACAAACCCAAGAGACCCAGTACTTC
J gene: TRBJ2-1; clone size: NA; D gene: NA; V gene: TRBV6-5; CDR3 protein: CASSSPLASSSYNEQFF; CDR3 DNA: TGTGCCAGCAGTTCTCCTCTAGCTTCGAGCTCCTACAATGAGCAGTTCTTC
J gene: TRBJ2-1; clone size: NA; D gene: NA; V gene: TRBV27; CDR3 protein: CASRLGPYNEQFF; CDR3 DNA: TGTGCCAGCAGACTAGGCCCCTACAATGAGCAGTTCTTC
J gene: TRBJ2-7; clone size: many; D gene: TRBD2; V gene: TRBV7-9; CDR3 protein: CASSSRLAGAYEQYF; CDR3 DNA: TGTGCCAGCAGCTCCCGACTAGCGGGCGCCTACGAGCAGTACTTC
J gene: TRBJ2-7; clone size: many; D gene: TRBD2; V gene: TRBV11-2; CDR3 protein: CASSRGGSYEQYF; CDR3 DNA: TGTGCCAGCAGCCGGGGGGGATCCTACGAGCAGTACTTC
J gene: TRBJ2-1; clone size: many; D gene: NA; V gene: TRBV27; CDR3 protein: CASSLSTAYNEQFF; CDR3 DNA: TGTGCCAGCAGTTTGTCGACTGCATACAATGAGCAGTTCTTC
J gene: TRBJ1-1; clone size: few; D gene: NA; V gene: TRBV19; CDR3 protein: CASSGERNTEAFF; CDR3 DNA: TGTGCCAGTAGTGGAGAGAGGAACACTGAAGCTTTCTTT
J gene: TRBJ1-1; clone size: many; D gene: NA; V gene: TRBV15; CDR3 protein: CATSRGEVSEAFF; CDR3 DNA: TGTGCCACCAGCAGAGGGGAGGTCTCTGAAGCTTTCTTT
J gene: TRBJ2-5; clone size: few; D gene: TRBD2; V gene: TRBV7-3; CDR3 protein: CASSLTGGSAETQYF; CDR3 DNA: TGTGCCAGCAGCTTAACGGGAGGGTCTGCTGAGACCCAGTACTTC